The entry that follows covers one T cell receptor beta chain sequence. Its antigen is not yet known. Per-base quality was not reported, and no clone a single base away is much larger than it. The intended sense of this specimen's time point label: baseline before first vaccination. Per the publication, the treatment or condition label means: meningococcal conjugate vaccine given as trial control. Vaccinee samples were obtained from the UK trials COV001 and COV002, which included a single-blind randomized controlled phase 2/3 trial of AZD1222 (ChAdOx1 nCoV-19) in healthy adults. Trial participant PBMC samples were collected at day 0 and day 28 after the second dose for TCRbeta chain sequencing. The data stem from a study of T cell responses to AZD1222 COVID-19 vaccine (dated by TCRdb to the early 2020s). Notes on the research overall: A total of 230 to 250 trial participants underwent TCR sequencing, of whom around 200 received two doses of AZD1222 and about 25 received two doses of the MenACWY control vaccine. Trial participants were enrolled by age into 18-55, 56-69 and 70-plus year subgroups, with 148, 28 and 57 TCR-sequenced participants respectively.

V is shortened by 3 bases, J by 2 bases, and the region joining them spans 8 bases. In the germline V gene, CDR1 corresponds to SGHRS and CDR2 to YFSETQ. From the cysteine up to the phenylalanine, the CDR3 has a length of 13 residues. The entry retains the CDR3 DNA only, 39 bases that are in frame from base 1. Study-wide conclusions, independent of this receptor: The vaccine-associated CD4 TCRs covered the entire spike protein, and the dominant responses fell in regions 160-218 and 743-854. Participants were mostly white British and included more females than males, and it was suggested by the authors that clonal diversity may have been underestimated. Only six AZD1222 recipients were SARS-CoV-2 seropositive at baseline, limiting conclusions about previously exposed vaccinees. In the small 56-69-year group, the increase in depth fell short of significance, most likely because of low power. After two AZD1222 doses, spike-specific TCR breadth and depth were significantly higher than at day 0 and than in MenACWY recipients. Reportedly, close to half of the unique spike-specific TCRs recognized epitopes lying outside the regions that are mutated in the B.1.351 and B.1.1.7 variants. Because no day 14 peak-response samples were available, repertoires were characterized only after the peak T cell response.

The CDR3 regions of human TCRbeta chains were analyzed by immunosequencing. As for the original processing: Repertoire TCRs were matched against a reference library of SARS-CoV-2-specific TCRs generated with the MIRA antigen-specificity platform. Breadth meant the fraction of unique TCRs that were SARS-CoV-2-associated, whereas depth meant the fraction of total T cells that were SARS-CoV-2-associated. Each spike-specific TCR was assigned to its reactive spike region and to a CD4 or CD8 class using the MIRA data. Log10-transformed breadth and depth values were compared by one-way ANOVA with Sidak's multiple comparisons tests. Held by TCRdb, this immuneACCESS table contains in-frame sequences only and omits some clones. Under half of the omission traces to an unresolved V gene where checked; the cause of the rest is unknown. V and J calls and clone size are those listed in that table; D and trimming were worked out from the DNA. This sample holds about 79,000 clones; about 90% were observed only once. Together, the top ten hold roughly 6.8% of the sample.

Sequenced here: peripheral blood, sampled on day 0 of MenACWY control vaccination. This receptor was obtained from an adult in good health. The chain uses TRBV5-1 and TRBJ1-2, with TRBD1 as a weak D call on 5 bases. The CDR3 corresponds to CASSSSGNYGYTF. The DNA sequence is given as TGCGCCAGCAGCTCTTCAGGGAACTATGGCTACACCTTC. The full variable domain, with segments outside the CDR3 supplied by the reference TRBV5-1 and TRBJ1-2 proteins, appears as KAGVTQTPRYLIKTRGQQVTLSCSPISGHRSVSWYQQTPGQGLQFLFEYFSETQRNKGNFPGRFSGRQFSNSRSEMNVSTLELGDSALYLCASSSSGNYGYTFGSGTRLTVV.